This T cell receptor beta chain was identified during a study of cytomegalovirus exposure and HLA in healthy donors. Findings and limits, study-wide: Rare TCR sequences dominated, though some public TCRs recurred in many donors.

60 Vbeta and 13 Jbeta primers were used in PCR. TCRdb's copy holds only in-frame clones and misses some; the assay was immunoSEQ multiplex PCR. The sample has about 140,000 clones; 70% to 80% are singletons. Donors were ostensibly healthy at sampling, although undocumented immune exposures were probable. The CDR3 contains 14 residues. Per germline, CDR1 SNHLY and CDR2 FYNNEI. V was trimmed by 2 bases and J by 3 bases, leaving 8 bases between them. On this clone: Its antigen remains unknown.

The genes are TRBV2 and TRBJ1-5; possibly TRBD1 for D (5 bases). The clonotype was recovered from a woman in her fifties or sixties in good health and CMV-seropositive. The sample taken for sequencing was PBMCs. CDR3 DNA sequence: TGTGCCAGCAGTGAAACCAGGGTCAATCAGCCCCAGCATTTT. Encoded protein: CASSETRVNQPQHF.